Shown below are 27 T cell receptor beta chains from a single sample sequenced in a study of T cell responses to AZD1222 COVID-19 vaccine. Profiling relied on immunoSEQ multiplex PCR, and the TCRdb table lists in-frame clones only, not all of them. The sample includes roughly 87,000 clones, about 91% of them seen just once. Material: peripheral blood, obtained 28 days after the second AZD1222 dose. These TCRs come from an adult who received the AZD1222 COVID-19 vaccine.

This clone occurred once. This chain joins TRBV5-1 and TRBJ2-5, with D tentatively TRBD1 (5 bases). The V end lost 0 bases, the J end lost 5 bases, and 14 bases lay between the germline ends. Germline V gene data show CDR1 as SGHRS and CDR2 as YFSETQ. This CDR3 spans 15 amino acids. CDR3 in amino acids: CASSLAAGIKETQYF. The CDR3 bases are TGCGCCAGCAGCTTGGCCGCAGGGATAAAGGAGACCCAGTACTTC.

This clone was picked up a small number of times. The CDR3 region is CASSQDHRGLGGYTF. In nucleotides, the CDR3 is TGCGCCAGCAGCCAAGATCACAGGGGGCTCGGTGGCTACACCTTC. The chain combines TRBV4-3 with TRBJ1-2, with 9 bases identical to TRBD1. The CDR3 is 15 amino acids. With 0 bases clipped from V and 7 bases from J, the junction kept 6 bases outside the gene matches. Germline lookup yields CDR1 LGHNA and CDR2 YSLEER.

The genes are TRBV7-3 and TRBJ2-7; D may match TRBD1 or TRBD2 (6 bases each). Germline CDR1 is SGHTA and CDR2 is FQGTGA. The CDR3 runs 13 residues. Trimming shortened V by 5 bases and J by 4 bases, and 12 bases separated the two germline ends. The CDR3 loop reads CASSRGGQYEQYF. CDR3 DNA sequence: TGTGCCAGCAGCCGGGGAGGACAGTACGAGCAGTACTTC. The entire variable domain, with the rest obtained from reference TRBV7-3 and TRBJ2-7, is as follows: GAGVSQTPSNKVTEKGKYVELRCDPISGHTALYWYRQSLGQGPEFLIYFQGTGAADDSGLPNDRFFAVRPEGSVSTLKIQRTERGDSAVYLCASSRGGQYEQYFGPGTRLTVT.

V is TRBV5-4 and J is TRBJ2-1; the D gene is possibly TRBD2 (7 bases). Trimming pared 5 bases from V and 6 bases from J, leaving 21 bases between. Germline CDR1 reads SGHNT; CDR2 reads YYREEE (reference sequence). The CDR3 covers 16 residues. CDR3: CASRHGLGGDGNEQFF. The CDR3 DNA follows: TGTGCCAGCAGGCACGGCTTAGGGGGGGACGGCAATGAGCAGTTCTTC.

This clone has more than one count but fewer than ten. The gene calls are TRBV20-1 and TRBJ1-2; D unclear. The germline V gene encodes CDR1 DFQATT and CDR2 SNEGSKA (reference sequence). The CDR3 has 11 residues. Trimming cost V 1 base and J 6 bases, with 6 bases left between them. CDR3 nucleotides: TGCAGTGCTAGAGGGAAGGATGGCTACACCTTC. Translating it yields CSARGKDGYTF.

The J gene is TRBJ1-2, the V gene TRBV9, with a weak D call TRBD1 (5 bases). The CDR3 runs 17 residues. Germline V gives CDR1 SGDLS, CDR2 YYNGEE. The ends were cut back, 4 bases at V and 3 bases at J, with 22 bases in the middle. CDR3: CASSPAGEMWDDYGYTF. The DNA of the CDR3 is TGTGCCAGCAGCCCCGCCGGGGAGATGTGGGACGACTATGGCTACACCTTC.

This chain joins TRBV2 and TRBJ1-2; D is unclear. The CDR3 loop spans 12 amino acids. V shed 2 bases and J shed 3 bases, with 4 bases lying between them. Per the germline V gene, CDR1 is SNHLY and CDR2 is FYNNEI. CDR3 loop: CASSEQYYGYTF. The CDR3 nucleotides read TGTGCCAGCAGTGAACAGTACTATGGCTACACCTTC.

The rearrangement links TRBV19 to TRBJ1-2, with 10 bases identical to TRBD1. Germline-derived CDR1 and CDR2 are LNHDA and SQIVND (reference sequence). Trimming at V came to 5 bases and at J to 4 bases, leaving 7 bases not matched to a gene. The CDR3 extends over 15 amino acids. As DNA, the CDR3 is TGTGCCAGTAGTGGGACCGGGACAGGGGTCTATGGCTACACCTTC. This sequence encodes CASSGTGTGVYGYTF.

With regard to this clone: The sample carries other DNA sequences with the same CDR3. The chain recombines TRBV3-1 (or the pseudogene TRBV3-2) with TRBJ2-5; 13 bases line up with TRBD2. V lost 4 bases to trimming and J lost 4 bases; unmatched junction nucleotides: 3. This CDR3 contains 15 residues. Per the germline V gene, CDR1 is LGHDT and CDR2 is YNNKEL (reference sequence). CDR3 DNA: TGTGCCAGCAGCCTTTGGACTAGCGGGGGAGAGACCCAGTACTTC. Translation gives CASSLWTSGGETQYF.

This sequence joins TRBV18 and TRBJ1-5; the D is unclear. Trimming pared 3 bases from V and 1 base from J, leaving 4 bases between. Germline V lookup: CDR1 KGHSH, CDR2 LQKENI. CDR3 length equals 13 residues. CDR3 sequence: CASSPDSNQPQHF. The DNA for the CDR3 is TGTGCCAGCTCACCGGACAGCAATCAGCCCCAGCATTTT. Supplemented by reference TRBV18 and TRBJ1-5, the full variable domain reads NAGVMQNPRHLVRRRGQEARLRCSPMKGHSHVYWYRQLPEEGLKFMVYLQKENIIDESGMPKERFSAEFPKEGPSILRIQQVVRGDSAAYFCASSPDSNQPQHFGDGTRLSIL.

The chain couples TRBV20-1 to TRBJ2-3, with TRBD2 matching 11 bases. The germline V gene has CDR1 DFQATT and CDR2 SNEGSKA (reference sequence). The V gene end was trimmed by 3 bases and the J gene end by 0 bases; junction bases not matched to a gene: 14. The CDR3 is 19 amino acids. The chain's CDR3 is CSASGRASGGKTSTDTQYF. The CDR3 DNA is TGCAGTGCTAGTGGTAGGGCTAGCGGGGGGAAAACTAGCACAGATACGCAGTATTTT.

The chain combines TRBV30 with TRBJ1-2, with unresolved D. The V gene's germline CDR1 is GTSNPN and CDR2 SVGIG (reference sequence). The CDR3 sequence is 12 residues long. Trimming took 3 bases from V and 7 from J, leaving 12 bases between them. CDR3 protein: CAWRTPMGGYTF. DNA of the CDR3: TGTGCCTGGAGAACTCCTATGGGTGGCTACACCTTC.

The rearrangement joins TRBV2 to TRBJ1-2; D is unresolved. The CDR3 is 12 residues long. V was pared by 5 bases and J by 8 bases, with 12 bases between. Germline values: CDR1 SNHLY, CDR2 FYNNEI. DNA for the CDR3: TGTGCCAGCAGTCGGACCTTGAAAGGCTACACCTTC. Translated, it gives CASSRTLKGYTF.

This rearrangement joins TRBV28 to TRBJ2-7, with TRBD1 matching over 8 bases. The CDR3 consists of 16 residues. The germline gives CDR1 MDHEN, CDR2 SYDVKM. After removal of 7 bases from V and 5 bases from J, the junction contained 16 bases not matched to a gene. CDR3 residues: CASTTPHDRGAHEQYF. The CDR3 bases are TGTGCCAGCACCACACCCCACGACAGGGGCGCCCACGAGCAGTACTTC.

The CDR3 region is CASSRTNTGVLAEAFF. In nucleotides, the CDR3 is TGTGCCAGCAGCCGAACTAATACAGGGGTGCTCGCTGAAGCTTTCTTT. The J gene is TRBJ1-1, the V gene TRBV3-1 (or the pseudogene TRBV3-2); 7 nucleotides agree with TRBD1. This CDR3 spans 16 amino acids. V lost 4 bases to trimming and J lost 6 bases; unmatched junction nucleotides: 14. Germline V gives CDR1 LGHDT, CDR2 YNNKEL (reference sequence).

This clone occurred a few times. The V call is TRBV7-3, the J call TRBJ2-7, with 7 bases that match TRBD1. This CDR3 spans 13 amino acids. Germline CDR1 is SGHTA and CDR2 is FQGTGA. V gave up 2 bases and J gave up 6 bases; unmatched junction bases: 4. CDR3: CASSLEGAGEQYF. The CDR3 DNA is TGTGCCAGCAGCTTAGAGGGGGCGGGCGAGCAGTACTTC.

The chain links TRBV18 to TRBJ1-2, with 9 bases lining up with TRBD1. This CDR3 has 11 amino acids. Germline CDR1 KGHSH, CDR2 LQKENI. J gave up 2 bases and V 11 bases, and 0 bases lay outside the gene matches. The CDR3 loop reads CAGQGNYGYTF. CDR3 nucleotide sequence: TGTGCCGGACAGGGGAACTATGGCTACACCTTC.

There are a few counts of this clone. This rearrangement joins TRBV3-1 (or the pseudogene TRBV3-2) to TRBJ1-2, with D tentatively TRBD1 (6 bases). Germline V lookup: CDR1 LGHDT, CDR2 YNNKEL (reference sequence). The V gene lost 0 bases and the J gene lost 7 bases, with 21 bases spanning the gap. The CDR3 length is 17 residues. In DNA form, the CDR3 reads TGTGCCAGCAGCCAAGATCGCAGAGGGGGGAGTGGTCGTGGCTACACCTTC. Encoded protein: CASSQDRRGGSGRGYTF.

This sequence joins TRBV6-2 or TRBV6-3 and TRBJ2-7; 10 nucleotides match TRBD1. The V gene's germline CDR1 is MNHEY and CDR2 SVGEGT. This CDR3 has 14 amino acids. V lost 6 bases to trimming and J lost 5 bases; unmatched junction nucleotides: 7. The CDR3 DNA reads TGTGCCAGCAGCACCGGGACAGGGGCCGACGAGCAGTACTTC. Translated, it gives CASSTGTGADEQYF.

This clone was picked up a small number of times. The CDR3 region has the DNA TGTGCCAGCAGTTACTCCTCCACAGATCCGAGCTCTGGAAACACCATATATTTT. It codes for CASSYSSTDPSSGNTIYF. The chain uses TRBV6-2 or TRBV6-3 and TRBJ1-3; D not certain. This CDR3 comprises 18 residues. The germline V gene has CDR1 MNHEY and CDR2 SVGEGT. Trimming left V 0 bases short and J 0 bases short, with 15 bases between.

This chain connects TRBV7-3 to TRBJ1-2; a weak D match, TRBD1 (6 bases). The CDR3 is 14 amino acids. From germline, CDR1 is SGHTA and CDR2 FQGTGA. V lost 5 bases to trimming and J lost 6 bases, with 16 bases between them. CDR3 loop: CASSPRGASHGYTF. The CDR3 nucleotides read TGTGCCAGCAGCCCAAGGGGGGCTTCACATGGCTACACCTTC.

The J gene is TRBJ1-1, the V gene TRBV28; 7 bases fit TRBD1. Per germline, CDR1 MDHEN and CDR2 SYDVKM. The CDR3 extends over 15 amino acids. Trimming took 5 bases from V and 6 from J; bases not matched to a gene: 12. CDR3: CASSLRDRPLAEAFF. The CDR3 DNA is TGTGCCAGCAGTCTCCGGGACAGACCTTTAGCTGAAGCTTTCTTT.

The CDR3 reads CASSAHRGINQPQHF. DNA of the CDR3: TGTGCCAGCAGCGCGCACAGGGGAATCAATCAGCCCCAGCATTTT. The genes are TRBV9 and TRBJ1-5; 7 bases are shared with TRBD1. The trim removed 3 bases at V and 3 bases at J, leaving 6 bases unmatched. CDR1 and CDR2 (germline): SGDLS, YYNGEE. The CDR3 runs 15 residues. The complete variable domain, with remaining parts taken from reference TRBV9 and TRBJ1-5, reads DSGVTQTPKHLITATGQRVTLRCSPRSGDLSVYWYQQSLDQGLQFLIQYYNGEERAKGNILERFSAQQFPDLHSELNLSSLELGDSALYFCASSAHRGINQPQHFGDGTRLSIL.

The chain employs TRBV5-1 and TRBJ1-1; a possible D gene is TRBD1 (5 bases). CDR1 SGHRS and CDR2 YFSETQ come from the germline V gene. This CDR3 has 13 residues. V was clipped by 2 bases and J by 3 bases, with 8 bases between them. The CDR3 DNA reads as TGCGCCAGCAGCTTCGGGGGGGACACTGAAGCTTTCTTT. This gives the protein CASSFGGDTEAFF. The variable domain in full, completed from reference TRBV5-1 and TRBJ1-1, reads KAGVTQTPRYLIKTRGQQVTLSCSPISGHRSVSWYQQTPGQGLQFLFEYFSETQRNKGNFPGRFSGRQFSNSRSEMNVSTLELGDSALYLCASSFGGDTEAFFGQGTRLTVV.

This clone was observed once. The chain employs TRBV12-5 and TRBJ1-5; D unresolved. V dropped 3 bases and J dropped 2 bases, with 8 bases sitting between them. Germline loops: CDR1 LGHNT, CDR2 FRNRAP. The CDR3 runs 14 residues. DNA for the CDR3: TGTGCTAGTGGTTTTGACGGGGGCAATCAGCCCCAGCATTTT. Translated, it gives CASGFDGGNQPQHF. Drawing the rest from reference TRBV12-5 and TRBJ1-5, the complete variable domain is DARVTQTPRHKVTEMGQEVTMRCQPILGHNTVFWYRQTMMQGLELLAYFRNRAPLDDSGMPKDRFSAEMPDATLATLKIQPSEPRDSAVYFCASGFDGGNQPQHFGDGTRLSIL.

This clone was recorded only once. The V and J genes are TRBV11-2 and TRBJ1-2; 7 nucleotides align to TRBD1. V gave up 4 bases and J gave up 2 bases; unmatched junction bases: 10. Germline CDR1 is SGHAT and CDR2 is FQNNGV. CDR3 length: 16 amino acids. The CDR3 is CASSSPRDSWNYGYTF. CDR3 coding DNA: TGTGCCAGCAGCTCCCCTCGGGACAGCTGGAACTATGGCTACACCTTC.

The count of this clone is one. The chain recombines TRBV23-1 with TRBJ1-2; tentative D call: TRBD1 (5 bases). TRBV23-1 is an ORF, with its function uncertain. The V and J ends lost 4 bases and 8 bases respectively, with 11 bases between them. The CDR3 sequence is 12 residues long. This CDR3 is CASSLQGKGYTF. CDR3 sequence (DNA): TGCGCCAGCAGTCTCCAGGGAAAAGGCTACACCTTC.